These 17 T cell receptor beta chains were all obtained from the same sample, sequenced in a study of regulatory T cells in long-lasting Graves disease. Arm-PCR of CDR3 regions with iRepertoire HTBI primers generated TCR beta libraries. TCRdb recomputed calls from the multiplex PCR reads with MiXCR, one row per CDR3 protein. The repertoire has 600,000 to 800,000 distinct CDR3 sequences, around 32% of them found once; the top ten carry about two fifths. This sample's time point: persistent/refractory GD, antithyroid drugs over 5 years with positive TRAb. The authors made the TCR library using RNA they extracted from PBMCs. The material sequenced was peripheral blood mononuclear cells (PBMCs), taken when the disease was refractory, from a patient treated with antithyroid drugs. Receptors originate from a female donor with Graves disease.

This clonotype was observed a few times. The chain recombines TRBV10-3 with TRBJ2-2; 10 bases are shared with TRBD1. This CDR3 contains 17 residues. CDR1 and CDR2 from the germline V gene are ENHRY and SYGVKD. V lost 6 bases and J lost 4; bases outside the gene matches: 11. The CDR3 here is CAIRGTGAIIGTGELFF. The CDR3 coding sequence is TGTGCCATCAGGGGGACAGGGGCCATTATTGGCACCGGGGAGCTGTTTTTT.

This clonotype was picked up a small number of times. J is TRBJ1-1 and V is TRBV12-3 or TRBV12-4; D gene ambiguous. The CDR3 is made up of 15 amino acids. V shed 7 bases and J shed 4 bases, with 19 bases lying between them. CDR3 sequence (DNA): TGTGCCAGCACCCCCCCCGGACGGTTGAGCACTGAAGCTTTCTTT. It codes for CASTPPGRLSTEAFF.

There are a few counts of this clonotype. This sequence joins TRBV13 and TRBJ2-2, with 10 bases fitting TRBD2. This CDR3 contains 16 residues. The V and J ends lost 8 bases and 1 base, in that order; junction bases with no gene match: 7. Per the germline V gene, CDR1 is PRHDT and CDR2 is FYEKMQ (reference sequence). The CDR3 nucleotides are TGTGCCAGCGCCTCACGACTAGCGGGGAACACCGGGGAGCTGTTTTTT. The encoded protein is CASASRLAGNTGELFF.

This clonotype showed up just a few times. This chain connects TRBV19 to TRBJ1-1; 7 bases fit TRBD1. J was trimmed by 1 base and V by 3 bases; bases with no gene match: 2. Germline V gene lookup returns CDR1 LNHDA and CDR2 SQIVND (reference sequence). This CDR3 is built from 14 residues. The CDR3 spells CASSIQGENTEAFF. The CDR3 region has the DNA TGTGCCAGTAGTATCCAGGGGGAGAACACTGAAGCTTTCTTT.

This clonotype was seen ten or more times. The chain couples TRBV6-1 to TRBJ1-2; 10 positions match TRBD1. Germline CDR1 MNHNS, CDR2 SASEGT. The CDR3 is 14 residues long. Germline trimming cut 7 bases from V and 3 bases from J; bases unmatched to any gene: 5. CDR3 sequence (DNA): TGTGCCAGCACCGGGACAGGGGACTACTATGGCTACACCTTC. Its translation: CASTGTGDYYGYTF.

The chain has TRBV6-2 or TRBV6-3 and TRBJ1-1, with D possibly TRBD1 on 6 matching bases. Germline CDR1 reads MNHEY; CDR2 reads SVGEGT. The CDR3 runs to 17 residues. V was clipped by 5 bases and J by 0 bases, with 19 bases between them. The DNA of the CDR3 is TGTGCCAGCAGTGATACCCTAAGACAGGTACTGAACACTGAAGCTTTCTTT. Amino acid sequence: CASSDTLRQVLNTEAFF.

CDR3 in amino acids: CASSSRDRVWGYTF. CDR3 sequence (DNA): TGTGCCAGCAGCTCCCGGGACAGGGTTTGGGGCTACACCTTC. This rearrangement joins TRBV5-4 to TRBJ1-2; TRBD1 aligns across 9 bases. Trimming at V came to 3 bases and at J to 8 bases, leaving 8 bases not matched to a gene. The CDR3 loop spans 14 amino acids. Per germline, CDR1 SGHNT and CDR2 YYREEE (reference sequence).

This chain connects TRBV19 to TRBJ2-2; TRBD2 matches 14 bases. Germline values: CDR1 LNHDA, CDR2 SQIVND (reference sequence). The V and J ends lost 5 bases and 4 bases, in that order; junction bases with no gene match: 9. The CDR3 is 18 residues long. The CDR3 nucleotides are TGTGCCAGTAGTGACCCGGGACTAGCGGGAGTCGGCACCGGGGAGCTGTTTTTT. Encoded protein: CASSDPGLAGVGTGELFF.

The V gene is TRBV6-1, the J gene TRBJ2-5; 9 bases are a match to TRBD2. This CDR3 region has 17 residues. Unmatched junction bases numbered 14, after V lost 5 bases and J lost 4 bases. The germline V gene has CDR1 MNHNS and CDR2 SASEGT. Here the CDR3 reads CASSQGLAGSGGETQYF. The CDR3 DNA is TGTGCCAGCAGTCAGGGACTAGCAGGGTCGGGCGGAGAGACCCAGTACTTC.

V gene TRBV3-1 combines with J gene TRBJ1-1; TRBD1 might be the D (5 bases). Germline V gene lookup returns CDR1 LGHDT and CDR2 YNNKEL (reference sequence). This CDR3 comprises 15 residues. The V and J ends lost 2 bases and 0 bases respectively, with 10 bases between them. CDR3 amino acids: CASSQNVQVNTEAFF. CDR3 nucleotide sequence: TGTGCCAGCAGCCAAAACGTACAGGTGAACACTGAAGCTTTCTTT.

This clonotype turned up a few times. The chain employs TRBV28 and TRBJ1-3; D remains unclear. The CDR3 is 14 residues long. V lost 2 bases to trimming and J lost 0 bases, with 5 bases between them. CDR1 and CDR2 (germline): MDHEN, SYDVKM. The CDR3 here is CASSLADSGNTIYF. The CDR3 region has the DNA TGTGCCAGCAGTTTAGCCGACTCTGGAAACACCATATATTTT.

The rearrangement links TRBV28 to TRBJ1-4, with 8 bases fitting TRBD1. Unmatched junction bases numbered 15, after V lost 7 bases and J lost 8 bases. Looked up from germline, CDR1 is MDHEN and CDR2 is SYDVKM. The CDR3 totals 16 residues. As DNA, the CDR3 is TGTGCCAGCACTAATCTCAACTTACAGGGGGTCGAAAAACTGTTTTTT. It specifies CASTNLNLQGVEKLFF.

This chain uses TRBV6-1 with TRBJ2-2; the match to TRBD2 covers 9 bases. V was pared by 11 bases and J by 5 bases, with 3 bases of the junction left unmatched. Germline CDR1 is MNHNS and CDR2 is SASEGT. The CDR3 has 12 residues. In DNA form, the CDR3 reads TGTGCCCTGCGGGAGGGTACCGGGGAGCTGTTTTTT. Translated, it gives CALREGTGELFF.

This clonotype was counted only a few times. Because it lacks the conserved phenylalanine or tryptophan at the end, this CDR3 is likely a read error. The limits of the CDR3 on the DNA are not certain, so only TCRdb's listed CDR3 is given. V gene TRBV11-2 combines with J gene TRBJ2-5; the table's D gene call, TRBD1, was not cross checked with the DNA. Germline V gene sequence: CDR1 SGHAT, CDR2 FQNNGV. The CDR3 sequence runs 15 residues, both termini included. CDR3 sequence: CASSLVLVLDRGLVV.

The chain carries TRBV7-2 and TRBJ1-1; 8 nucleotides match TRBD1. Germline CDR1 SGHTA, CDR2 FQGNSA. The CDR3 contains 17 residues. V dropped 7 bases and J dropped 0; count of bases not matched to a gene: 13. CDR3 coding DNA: TGTGCCAGCAACCTATTTCCTCGGGACAGGATGAACACTGAAGCTTTCTTT. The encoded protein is CASNLFPRDRMNTEAFF.

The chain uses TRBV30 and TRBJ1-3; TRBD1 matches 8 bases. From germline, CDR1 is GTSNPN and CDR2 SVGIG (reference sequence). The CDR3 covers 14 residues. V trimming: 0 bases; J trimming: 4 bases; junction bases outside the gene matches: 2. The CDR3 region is CAWSVRQGGNTIYF. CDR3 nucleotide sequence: TGTGCCTGGAGTGTAAGACAGGGGGGAAACACCATATATTTT.

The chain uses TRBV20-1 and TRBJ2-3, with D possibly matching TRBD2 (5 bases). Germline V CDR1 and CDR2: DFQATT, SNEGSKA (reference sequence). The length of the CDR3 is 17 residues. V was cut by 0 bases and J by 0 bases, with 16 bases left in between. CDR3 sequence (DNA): TGCAGTGCTAGAGATAGCGCCCGCGCGGCGAGCACAGATACGCAGTATTTT. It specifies CSARDSARAASTDTQYF.